This T cell receptor beta chain is drawn from a study of T-cell memory formation after mild COVID-19. Comment on this clonotype: Its antigen remains unidentified.

This CDR3 spans 14 amino acids. Trimming cost V 5 bases and J 2 bases; bases outside gene matches: 5. Per the germline V gene, CDR1 is SGHDT and CDR2 is YYEEEE. cDNA libraries for TCR alpha and TCR beta, carrying sample barcodes and UMIs, came from 5'RACE with constant-segment primers. Via MiXCR, TCRdb re-called the 5' RACE reads, giving one row per CDR3 protein. The top ten clones hold roughly an eighth of a sample with over 450,000 distinct CDR3 sequences, roughly 20% of them seen once. Points from the study as a whole: Those CD4+ clones that contracted were mainly in CM and EM (CD8+ ones in EMRA). Day 15 to 85 contractors were CD4/CD8 balanced; later expanders leaned CD4+. Second-wave clones peaking on day 37 lacked confirmed SARS-CoV-2 specificity.

Material for sequencing was PBMCs or a T cell subset sorted from them (not recorded which). The receptor comes from an adult woman who had mild COVID-19 (a few samples of this study predate the infection). Cell type and time point are not known. The genes are TRBV5-6 and TRBJ2-3; 7 nucleotides line up with TRBD1. CDR3 coding DNA: TGTGCCAGCAGGACAGGGTTATACACAGATACGCAGTATTTT. This codes for CASRTGLYTDTQYF. Filled out from reference TRBV5-6 and TRBJ2-3, the complete variable domain reads DAGVTQSPTHLIKTRGQQVTLRCSPKSGHDTVSWYQQALGQGPQFIFQYYEEEERQRGNFPDRFSGHQFPNYSSELNVNALLLGDSALYLCASRTGLYTDTQYFGPGTRLTVL.